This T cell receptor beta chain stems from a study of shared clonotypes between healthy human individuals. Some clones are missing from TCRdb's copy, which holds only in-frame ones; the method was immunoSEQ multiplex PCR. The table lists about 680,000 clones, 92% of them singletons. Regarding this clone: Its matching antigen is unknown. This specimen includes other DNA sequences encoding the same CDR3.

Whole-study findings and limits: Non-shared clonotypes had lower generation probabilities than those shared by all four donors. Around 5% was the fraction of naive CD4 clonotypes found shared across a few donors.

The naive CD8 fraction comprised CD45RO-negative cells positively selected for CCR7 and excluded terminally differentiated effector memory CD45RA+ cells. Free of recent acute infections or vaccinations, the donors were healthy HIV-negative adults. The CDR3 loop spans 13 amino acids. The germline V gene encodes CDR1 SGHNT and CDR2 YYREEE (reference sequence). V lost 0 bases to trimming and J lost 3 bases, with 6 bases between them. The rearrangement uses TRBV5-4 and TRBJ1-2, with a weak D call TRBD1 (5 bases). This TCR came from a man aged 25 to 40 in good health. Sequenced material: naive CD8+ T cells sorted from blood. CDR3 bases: TGTGCCAGCAGCTTGGGGGGGGACTATGGCTACACCTTC. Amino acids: CASSLGGDYGYTF.